Reported below is one T cell receptor beta chain. This clone's antigen is unknown. No per-base quality is available; no much larger clone lies one base away. These data belong to a study of blood T cell repertoires in COVID-19 (dated by TCRdb to 2018 to 2021). General notes on the study: Samples from collaborators originated in the United States, Italy and Spain and spanned both the acute and convalescent phases of COVID-19. Samples were obtained from the ongoing ImmuneRACE study (first 160 participants) and from about 1,300 subjects provided by 6 global collaborators. Subjects who had been exposed to COVID-19, were actively infected with it, or had recovered from it provided the deeply sampled blood TCRbeta repertoires that made up the dataset. A de-identified subject ID, COVID-19 status, age in years and sex were almost always included in the sample metadata. HLA class I and class II types, where available, came from metadata supplied by the sample provider rather than from assay-based typing. The material from the prospective study consisted of cDNA or gDNA derived from T cells, B-cell-depleted T cells, or PBMCs. The repertoires were released in a freely available public database intended as a resource for research on the immune response to SARS-CoV-2.

TCRbeta CDR3 regions were amplified from genomic DNA by means of the immunoSEQ Assay, a bias-controlled multiplex PCR. In the paper's pipeline: Within the assay, amplification of reference gene primers was used to estimate how many nucleated cells each sample contained. Sequence reads were collapsed and filtered to measure the absolute abundance of every unique TCRbeta CDR3 rearrangement. Productive Simpson clonality was computed per sample as the square root of Simpson's diversity index over productive rearrangements. Sourced from immuneACCESS, this table was stored by TCRdb with only in-frame sequences that have V and J called. A share of the clones is absent; for the studies checked, an unresolved V gene accounts for under half, and the remainder has no known explanation. The V and J calls and clone size come from that table; D and trimming were worked out from the DNA. The sample profile shows about 91,000 clones; about four fifths of them were found once. The ten largest clones add up to around a tenth of the sample.

Each collaborating institution followed its own protocols to collect whole blood in K2EDTA tubes. Collaborator samples were shipped for TCRbeta analysis as frozen whole blood, isolated PBMCs, or DNA extracted from either sample type. The CDR3 holds 14 amino acids from the cysteine to the phenylalanine. CDR3 DNA only is kept here, 42 bases in frame from base 1. V is shortened by 3 bases, J by 7 bases, and the region joining them spans 13 bases. CDR1 and CDR2 are drawn from the germline V gene (reference sequence): SEHNR, FQNEAQ. On the study overall, not on this receptor specifically: The quantity of clinical and demographic metadata differed by source and by participant and was supplied without curation.

Material for sequencing was peripheral blood. This sequence was found in an elderly woman with acute or convalescent COVID-19. The V and J segments used are TRBV7-9 and TRBJ2-1; TRBD2 is perhaps the D gene, given 6 matching bases. The CDR3 has the sequence CASSLSLAMNEQFF. The nucleotide sequence is given as TGTGCCAGCAGCTTGTCTCTAGCGATGAATGAGCAGTTCTTC.